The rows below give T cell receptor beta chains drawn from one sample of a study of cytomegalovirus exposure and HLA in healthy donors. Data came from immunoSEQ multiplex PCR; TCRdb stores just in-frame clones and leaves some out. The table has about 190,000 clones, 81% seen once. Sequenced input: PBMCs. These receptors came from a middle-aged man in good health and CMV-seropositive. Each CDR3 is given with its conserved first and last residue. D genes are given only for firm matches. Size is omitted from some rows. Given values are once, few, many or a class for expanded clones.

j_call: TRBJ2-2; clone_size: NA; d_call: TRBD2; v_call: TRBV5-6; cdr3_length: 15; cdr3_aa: CASSLTGGWTGELFF; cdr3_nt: TGTGCCAGCAGCTTGACGGGAGGGTGGACCGGGGAGCTGTTTTTT
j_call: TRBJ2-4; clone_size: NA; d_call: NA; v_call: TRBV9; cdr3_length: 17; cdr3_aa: CASSKTDRTRDKNIQYF; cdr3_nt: TGTGCCAGCAGCAAGACCGACAGGACTAGGGACAAAAACATTCAGTACTTC
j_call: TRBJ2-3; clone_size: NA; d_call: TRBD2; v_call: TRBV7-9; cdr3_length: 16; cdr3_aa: CASSTSWGLGADTQYF; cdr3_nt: TGTGCCAGCAGCACCTCTTGGGGACTAGGGGCAGATACGCAGTATTTT
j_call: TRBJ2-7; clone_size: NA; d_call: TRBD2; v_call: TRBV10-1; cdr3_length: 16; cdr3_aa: CASSEPASGGLYEQYF; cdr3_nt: TGCGCCAGCAGTGAGCCGGCTAGCGGGGGGTTATACGAGCAGTACTTC
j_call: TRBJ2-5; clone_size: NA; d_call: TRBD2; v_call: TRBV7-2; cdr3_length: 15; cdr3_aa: CASRGLAGGQETQYF; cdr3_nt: TGTGCCAGCAGGGGACTAGCGGGAGGGCAAGAGACCCAGTACTTC
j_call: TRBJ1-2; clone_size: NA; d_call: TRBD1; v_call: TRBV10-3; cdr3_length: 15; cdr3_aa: CAISGVDRANYGYTF; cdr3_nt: TGTGCCATCAGTGGGGTGGACAGGGCGAACTATGGCTACACCTTC
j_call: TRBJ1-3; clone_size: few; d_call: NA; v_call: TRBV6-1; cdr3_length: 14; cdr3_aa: CASTLQSSGNTIYF; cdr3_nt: TGTGCCAGCACTTTACAGAGCTCTGGAAACACCATATATTTT
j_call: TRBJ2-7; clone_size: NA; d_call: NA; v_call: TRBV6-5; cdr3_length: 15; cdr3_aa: CASSPQGLLSYEQYF; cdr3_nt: TGTGCCAGCAGCCCTCAGGGGCTTCTCTCCTACGAGCAGTACTTC
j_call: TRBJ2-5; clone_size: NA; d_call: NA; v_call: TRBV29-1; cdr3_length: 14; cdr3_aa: CSVDGGRGRETQYF; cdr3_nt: TGCAGCGTTGACGGCGGCAGGGGCAGGGAGACCCAGTACTTC
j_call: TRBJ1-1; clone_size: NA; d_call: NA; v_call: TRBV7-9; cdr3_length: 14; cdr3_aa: CASSLIAVNTEAFF; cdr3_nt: TGTGCCAGCAGCTTAATCGCGGTGAACACTGAAGCTTTCTTT
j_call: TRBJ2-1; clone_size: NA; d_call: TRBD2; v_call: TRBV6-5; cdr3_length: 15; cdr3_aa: CASTQERGGINEQFF; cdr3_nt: TGTGCCAGCACCCAGGAGCGGGGGGGGATCAATGAGCAGTTCTTC
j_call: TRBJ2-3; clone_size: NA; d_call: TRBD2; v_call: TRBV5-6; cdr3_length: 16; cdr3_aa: CASTAWGTSETDTQYF; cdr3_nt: TGTGCCAGCACCGCATGGGGGACTAGTGAAACAGATACGCAGTATTTT
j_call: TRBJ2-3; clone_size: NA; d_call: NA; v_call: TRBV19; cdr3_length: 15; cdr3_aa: CASSRTGVSADTQYF; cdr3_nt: TGTGCCAGTAGTAGGACGGGAGTATCGGCAGATACGCAGTATTTT
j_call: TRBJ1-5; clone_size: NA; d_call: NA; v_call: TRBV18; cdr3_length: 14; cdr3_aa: CASSPQGWGQPQHF; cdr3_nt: TGTGCCAGCTCACCACAGGGGTGGGGTCAGCCCCAGCATTTT
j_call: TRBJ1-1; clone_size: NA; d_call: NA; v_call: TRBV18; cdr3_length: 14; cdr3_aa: CASSPEWGGTEAFF; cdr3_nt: TGTGCCAGCTCACCCGAGTGGGGCGGCACTGAAGCTTTCTTT
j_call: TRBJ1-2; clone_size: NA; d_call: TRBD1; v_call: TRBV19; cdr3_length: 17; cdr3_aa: CASTSLGTGALNYGYTF; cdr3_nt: TGTGCCAGTACGAGTTTGGGAACAGGGGCCCTAAACTATGGCTACACCTTC
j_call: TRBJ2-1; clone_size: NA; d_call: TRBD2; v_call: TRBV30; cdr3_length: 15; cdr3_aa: CAWSALAGERVEQFF; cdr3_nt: TGTGCCTGGAGTGCACTAGCGGGAGAACGGGTTGAGCAGTTCTTC
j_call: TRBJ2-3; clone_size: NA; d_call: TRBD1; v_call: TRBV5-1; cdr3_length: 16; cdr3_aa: CASSLGQGQPTDTQYF; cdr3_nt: TGCGCCAGCAGCTTAGGGCAGGGACAGCCCACAGATACGCAGTATTTT
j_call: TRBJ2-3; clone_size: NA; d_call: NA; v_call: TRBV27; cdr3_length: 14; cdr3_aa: CASSPLARTDTQYF; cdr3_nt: TGTGCCAGCAGTCCCTTAGCGCGCACAGATACGCAGTATTTT
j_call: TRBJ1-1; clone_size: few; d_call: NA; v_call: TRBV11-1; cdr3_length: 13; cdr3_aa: CASSLRLNTEAFF; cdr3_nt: TGTGCCAGCAGCTTACGGTTGAACACTGAAGCTTTCTTT
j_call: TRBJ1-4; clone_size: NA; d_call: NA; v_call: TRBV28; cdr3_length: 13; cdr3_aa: CASSLRPDRLLFF; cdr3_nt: TGTGCCAGCAGTCTTCGCCCGGACAGACTTCTGTTTTTT
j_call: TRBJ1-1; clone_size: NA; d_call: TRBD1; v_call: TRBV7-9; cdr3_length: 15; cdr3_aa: CASSAREETGGEGFF; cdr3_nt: TGTGCCAGCAGCGCCCGGGAGGAGACAGGGGGCGAAGGTTTCTTT
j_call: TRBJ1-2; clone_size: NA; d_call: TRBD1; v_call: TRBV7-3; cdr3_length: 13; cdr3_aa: CASSPTGSYGYTF; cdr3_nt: TGTGCCAGCAGTCCGACAGGGAGCTATGGCTACACCTTC
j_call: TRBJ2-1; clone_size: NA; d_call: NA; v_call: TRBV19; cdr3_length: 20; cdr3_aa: CASSPRWFSAAGSLYNEQFF; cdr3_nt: TGTGCCAGTAGCCCACGGTGGTTCAGCGCTGCGGGGTCCCTGTACAATGAGCAGTTCTTC
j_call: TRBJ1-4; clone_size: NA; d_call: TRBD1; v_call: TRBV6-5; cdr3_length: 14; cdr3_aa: CAIRGTGFNEKLFF; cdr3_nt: TGTGCCATCCGAGGGACAGGCTTTAATGAAAAACTGTTTTTT
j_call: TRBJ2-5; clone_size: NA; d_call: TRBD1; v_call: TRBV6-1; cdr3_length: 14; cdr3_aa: CASRKQGSGETQYF; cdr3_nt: TGTGCCAGCAGAAAACAGGGGAGTGGGGAGACCCAGTACTTC
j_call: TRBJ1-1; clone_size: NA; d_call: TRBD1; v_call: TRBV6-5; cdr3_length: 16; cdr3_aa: CASSYRTGVMNTEAFF; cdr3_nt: TGTGCCAGCAGCTACCGGACAGGGGTCATGAACACTGAAGCTTTCTTT
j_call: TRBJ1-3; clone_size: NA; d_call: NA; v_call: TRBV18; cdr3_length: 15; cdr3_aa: CASSADGASGNTIYF; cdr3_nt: TGTGCCAGCTCCGCAGACGGAGCCTCTGGAAACACCATATATTTT
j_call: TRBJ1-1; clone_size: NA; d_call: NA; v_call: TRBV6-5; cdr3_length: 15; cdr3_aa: CASSPLDSANTEAFF; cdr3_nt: TGTGCCAGCAGTCCGCTCGACAGCGCAAACACTGAAGCTTTCTTT
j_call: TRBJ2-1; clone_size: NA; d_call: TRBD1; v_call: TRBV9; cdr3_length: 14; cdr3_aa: CASSVQGAYNEQFF; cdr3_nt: TGTGCCAGCAGCGTACAGGGGGCCTACAATGAGCAGTTCTTC
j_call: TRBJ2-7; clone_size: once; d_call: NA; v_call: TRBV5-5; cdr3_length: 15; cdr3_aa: CASSASSLASYEQYF; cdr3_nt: TGTGCCAGCAGCGCTTCATCTTTAGCCTCCTACGAGCAGTACTTC